The 4 T cell receptor beta chains listed next were all sequenced from one sample in a study of T cells in Graves' hyperthyroidism and ophthalmopathy. RNA transcripts gave rise to amplified TCR beta CDR3 regions. Using the HTBI primer set, a first-round RT-PCR was run on the TCR CDR3. MiXCR was run by TCRdb on the multiplex PCR reads, yielding one entry per CDR3 protein. The profile covers 550,000 to 700,000 distinct CDR3 sequences, with 46% appearing a single time and around 19% taken by the ten largest. Sequencing used peripheral blood or thyroid tissue (not recorded which). These receptors were taken from an adult woman with Graves' disease, either hyperthyroidism or ophthalmopathy (not recorded which).

This clonotype showed up many times. The chain has TRBV18 and TRBJ1-6; TRBD1 aligns across 9 bases. The CDR3 loop spans 14 amino acids. Germline-derived CDR1 and CDR2 are KGHSH and LQKENI. With V trimmed by 3 bases and J by 9 bases, 3 bases remained unmatched. The CDR3 protein is CASSPGQGRSPLHF. CDR3 nucleotide sequence: TGTGCCAGCTCACCGGGACAGGGCCGTTCACCCCTCCACTTT.

The chain carries TRBV10-3 and TRBJ1-6; 9 bases match TRBD1. Unmatched junction bases numbered 5, after V lost 6 bases and J lost 5 bases. CDR1 is ENHRY and CDR2 is SYGVKD in the germline V gene. The CDR3 loop spans 15 amino acids. CDR3 residues: CAIRWTGEHNSPLHF. DNA for the CDR3: TGTGCCATCAGATGGACAGGGGAACATAATTCACCCCTCCACTTT.

This clonotype was counted ten times or more. This chain links TRBV9 with TRBJ2-7; D remains ambiguous. The CDR3 has 16 residues. Germline-derived CDR1 and CDR2 are SGDLS and YYNGEE. V was trimmed by 0 bases and J by 0 bases, leaving 13 bases between them. In DNA, the CDR3 is TGTGCCAGCAGCGTAGGAGACACCGCGAGCTCCTACGAGCAGTACTTC. This encodes CASSVGDTASSYEQYF.

Notes on this clonotype: A much larger clone lies a single base off, so this may be a read error. The rearrangement joins TRBV6-1 to TRBJ1-5; unclear D gene. The CDR3 runs 15 residues. Germline loops: CDR1 MNHNS, CDR2 SASEGT. The CDR3 DNA sequence: TGTGCCAGCAGTGAATGGAACGGGTCGGATCAGCCCCGGCATTTT. This sequence encodes CASSEWNGSDQPRHF.